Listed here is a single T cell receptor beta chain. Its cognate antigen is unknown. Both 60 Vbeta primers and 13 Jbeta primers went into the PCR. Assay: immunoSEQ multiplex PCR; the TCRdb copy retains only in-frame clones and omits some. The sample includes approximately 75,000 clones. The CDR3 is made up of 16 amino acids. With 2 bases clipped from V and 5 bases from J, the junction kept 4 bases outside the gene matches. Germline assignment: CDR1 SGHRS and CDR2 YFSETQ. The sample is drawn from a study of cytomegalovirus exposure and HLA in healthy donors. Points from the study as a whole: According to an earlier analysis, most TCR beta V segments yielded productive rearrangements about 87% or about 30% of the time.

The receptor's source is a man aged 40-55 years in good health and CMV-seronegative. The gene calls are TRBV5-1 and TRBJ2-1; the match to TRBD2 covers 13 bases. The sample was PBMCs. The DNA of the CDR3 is TGCGCCAGCAGCTTACGACTAGCGGGGGGAAACAATGAGCAGTTCTTC. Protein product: CASSLRLAGGNNEQFF.